The rows below give T cell receptor beta chains drawn from one sample of a study of cytomegalovirus exposure and HLA in healthy donors. TCRdb's copy holds only in-frame clones and misses some; the assay was immunoSEQ multiplex PCR. The sample shows 85,000 to 100,000 clones, about two thirds of them seen only once. The sequenced material came from PBMCs. Every receptor here comes from a man aged 45-60 years in good health and CMV-seronegative. The CDR3 runs from the conserved cysteine through the conserved F or W. A D gene is named only where the DNA matches it firmly. The listing skips clone size in some rows; elsewhere it reads once, few, many or a size class.

few,-,TRBV20-1,TRBJ1-1,CSAGEVREAFF,TGCAGTGCTGGCGAGGTTCGTGAAGCTTTCTTT
-,-,TRBV6-1,TRBJ1-1,CAAAPFGGRSEAFF,TGTGCCGCCGCTCCTTTCGGGGGGAGGTCTGAAGCTTTCTTT
-,-,TRBV6-1,TRBJ1-4,CASSEASQGGEKLFF,TGTGCCAGCAGTGAAGCTAGTCAGGGAGGTGAAAAACTGTTTTTT
once,-,TRBV5-1,TRBJ2-2,CASSLPEVNTGELFF,TGCGCCAGCAGCTTGCCAGAAGTGAACACCGGGGAGCTGTTTTTT
-,-,TRBV7-8,TRBJ2-1,CASSTRAGGRHNEQFF,TGTGCCAGCAGCACCCGGGCTGGGGGCCGCCACAATGAGCAGTTCTTC
-,TRBD1,TRBV6-1,TRBJ1-4,CASSERTGGAWTNEKLFF,TGTGCCAGCAGTGAAAGGACAGGGGGCGCCTGGACTAATGAAAAACTGTTTTTT
few,TRBD2,TRBV5-1,TRBJ2-2,CASSPGGGNTGELFF,TGCGCCAGCAGCCCCGGGGGGGGGAACACCGGGGAGCTGTTTTTT
few,-,TRBV27,TRBJ1-1,CASSLLGQLNTEAFF,TGTGCCAGCAGTTTATTGGGACAACTGAACACTGAAGCTTTCTTT
few,TRBD2,TRBV6-5,TRBJ2-5,CASSGGRETQYF,TGTGCCAGCAGTGGCGGGAGGGAGACCCAGTACTTC
-,-,TRBV7-2,TRBJ2-1,CASSLVSGTYNEQFF,TGTGCCAGCAGCTTAGTTTCTGGCACCTACAATGAGCAGTTCTTC
-,TRBD1,TRBV15,TRBJ2-5,CATSRVGDRGRETQYF,TGTGCCACCAGCAGAGTAGGGGACAGGGGTCGAGAGACCCAGTACTTC
-,TRBD1,TRBV7-3,TRBJ1-1,CASSSTGGMNTEAFF,TGTGCCAGCAGCTCGACAGGGGGCATGAACACTGAAGCTTTCTTT
-,-,TRBV21-1,TRBJ2-4,CASSKFDSDKDSRGGLPYF,TGTGCCAGCAGCAAATTTGACTCAGACAAGGACAGCCGAGGAGGTCTTCCGTACTTC
-,-,TRBV5-1,TRBJ2-1,CASSDTGTPYNEQFF,TGCGCCAGCAGCGATACAGGGACCCCCTACAATGAGCAGTTCTTC
-,-,TRBV5-1,TRBJ2-5,CASSFRQIEETQYF,TGCGCCAGCAGCTTCCGACAGATTGAAGAGACCCAGTACTTC
-,TRBD2,TRBV9,TRBJ2-5,CASSVGTSGIQETQYF,TGTGCCAGCAGCGTTGGGACTAGCGGGATCCAAGAGACCCAGTACTTC
-,TRBD1,TRBV18,TRBJ1-6,CASSPGTDPASSPLHF,TGTGCCAGCTCACCCGGGACAGATCCCGCAAGTTCACCCCTCCACTTT
-,-,TRBV4-3,TRBJ2-2,CASSPLEGGELFF,TGCGCCAGCAGCCCCCTGGAGGGCGGGGAGCTGTTTTTT
-,TRBD1,TRBV2,TRBJ1-1,CASSDRGLVAFF,TGTGCCAGCAGTGACAGGGGGCTGGTGGCTTTCTTT
-,-,TRBV2,TRBJ2-7,CASSFERAHYEQYF,TGTGCCAGCAGTTTCGAGCGGGCACATTACGAGCAGTACTTC
-,-,TRBV5-6,TRBJ1-3,CASSSVRNTIYF,TGTGCCAGCAGCTCGGTTCGAAACACCATATATTTT
-,-,TRBV4-1,TRBJ2-3,CASSQGWGRDTQYF,TGCGCCAGCAGCCAGGGGTGGGGGCGAGATACGCAGTATTTT
-,TRBD1,TRBV7-9,TRBJ1-6,CASSSGQGDSPLHF,TGTGCCAGCAGCTCGGGACAGGGAGATTCACCCCTCCACTTT
once,-,TRBV7-2,TRBJ2-3,CASSLLGPSDGADTQYF,TGTGCCAGCAGCTTATTGGGGCCTAGCGATGGGGCAGATACGCAGTATTTT
-,TRBD1,TRBV10-3,TRBJ1-2,CAISRTGDYGYTF,TGTGCCATCAGCCGGACAGGGGACTATGGCTACACCTTC
once,-,TRBV7-3,TRBJ2-3,CASSLMGATDTQYF,TGTGCCAGCAGCTTAATGGGGGCCACAGATACGCAGTATTTT
-,-,TRBV5-4,TRBJ2-5,CASRPSSAQGLETQYF,TGTGCCAGCAGACCGTCGTCGGCCCAGGGGTTGGAGACCCAGTACTTC
-,-,TRBV7-6,TRBJ1-1,CASSLGGTNTEAFF,TGTGCCAGCAGCTTAGGGGGCACAAACACTGAAGCTTTCTTT
once,-,TRBV18,TRBJ1-1,CASSRAAMNTEAFF,TGTGCCAGCTCACGGGCAGCTATGAACACTGAAGCTTTCTTT
-,-,TRBV6-6,TRBJ1-3,CASSPRAGNTIYF,TGTGCCAGCAGTCCTCGAGCTGGAAACACCATATATTTT
-,-,TRBV30,TRBJ1-3,CAWSPGLFGNTIYF,TGTGCCTGGAGTCCCGGACTCTTTGGAAACACCATATATTTT
-,-,TRBV6-5,TRBJ1-1,CASKRTAPNTEAFF,TGTGCCAGCAAACGGACAGCGCCGAACACTGAAGCTTTCTTT
-,-,TRBV4-3,TRBJ1-1,CASSQDPRTGGAFF,TGCGCCAGCAGCCAAGATCCGCGGACGGGGGGAGCTTTCTTT
-,-,TRBV30,TRBJ1-3,CALNRYSGNTIYF,TGTGCCCTAAACCGATACTCTGGAAACACCATATATTTT
few,TRBD1,TRBV5-4,TRBJ2-1,CASSLRDRGYNEQFF,TGTGCCAGCAGCTTGAGAGACAGGGGGTACAATGAGCAGTTCTTC
-,TRBD1,TRBV9,TRBJ2-1,CASSPHPRPGGSNEQFF,TGTGCCAGCAGCCCACACCCCCGTCCAGGGGGCTCCAATGAGCAGTTCTTC
-,TRBD1,TRBV6-5,TRBJ1-2,CASSPKTGAGYGYTF,TGTGCCAGCAGTCCGAAAACAGGGGCTGGCTATGGCTACACCTTC
-,TRBD1,TRBV19,TRBJ1-5,CASSAGQGNQPQHF,TGTGCCAGTAGCGCGGGACAGGGGAATCAGCCCCAGCATTTT
-,-,TRBV5-1,TRBJ2-2,CASSLASYTGELFF,TGCGCCAGCAGCTTGGCCAGTTACACCGGGGAGCTGTTTTTT
once,-,TRBV6-1,TRBJ2-7,CASSGLTGSYEQYF,TGTGCCAGCAGTGGACTAACTGGCTCCTACGAGCAGTACTTC
-,TRBD1,TRBV4-1,TRBJ2-7,CASSQDRTGSYEQYF,TGCGCCAGCAGCCAAGATCGGACAGGCTCCTACGAGCAGTACTTC
once,-,TRBV14,TRBJ1-1,CASSQHRVRNTEAFF,TGTGCCAGCAGCCAACACAGGGTCAGGAACACTGAAGCTTTCTTT
-,-,TRBV6-6,TRBJ2-7,CASSPQEYEQYF,TGTGCCAGCAGTCCACAGGAATACGAGCAGTACTTC
-,-,TRBV4-3,TRBJ2-7,CASSQDVDTHSSYEQYF,TGCGCCAGCAGCCAAGACGTGGACACGCACTCCTCCTACGAGCAGTACTTC
-,-,TRBV7-2,TRBJ1-1,CASSLVLFFGGDNTEAFF,TGTGCCAGCAGCTTAGTGTTGTTTTTTGGGGGGGATAACACTGAAGCTTTCTTT
-,-,TRBV6-1,TRBJ2-3,CASSEWAGARTDTQYF,TGTGCCAGCAGTGAATGGGCGGGGGCCCGCACAGATACGCAGTATTTT
few,TRBD1,TRBV5-4,TRBJ1-4,CASSYRGTNEKLFF,TGTGCCAGCAGCTACAGGGGGACTAATGAAAAACTGTTTTTT
few,-,TRBV5-1,TRBJ2-2,CASSLGTIPGELFF,TGCGCCAGCAGCTTGGGGACTATTCCCGGGGAGCTGTTTTTT